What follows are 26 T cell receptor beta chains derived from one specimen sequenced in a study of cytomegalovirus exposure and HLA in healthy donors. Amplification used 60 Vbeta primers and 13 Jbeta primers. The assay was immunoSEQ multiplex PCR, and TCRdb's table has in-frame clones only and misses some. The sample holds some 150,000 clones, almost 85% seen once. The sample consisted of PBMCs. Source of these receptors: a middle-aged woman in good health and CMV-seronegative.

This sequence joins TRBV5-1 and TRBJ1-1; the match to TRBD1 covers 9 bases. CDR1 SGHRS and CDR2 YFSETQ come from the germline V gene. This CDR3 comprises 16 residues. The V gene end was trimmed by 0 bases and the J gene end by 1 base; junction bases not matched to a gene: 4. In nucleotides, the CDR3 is TGCGCCAGCAGCTTGGCACAGGGGGCTTGGAACACTGAAGCTTTCTTT. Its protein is CASSLAQGAWNTEAFF.

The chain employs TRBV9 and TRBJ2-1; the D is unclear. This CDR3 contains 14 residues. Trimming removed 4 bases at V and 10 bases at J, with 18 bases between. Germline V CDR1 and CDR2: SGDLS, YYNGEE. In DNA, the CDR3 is TGTGCCAGCAGCTCGAGAGGCGTCCCGCTCGAGCAGTTCTTC. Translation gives CASSSRGVPLEQFF.

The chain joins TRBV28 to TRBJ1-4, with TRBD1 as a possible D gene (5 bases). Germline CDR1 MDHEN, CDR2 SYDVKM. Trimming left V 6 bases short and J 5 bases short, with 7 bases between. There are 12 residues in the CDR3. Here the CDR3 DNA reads TGTGCCAGCAGAAGGGGAAATGAAAAACTGTTTTTT. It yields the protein CASRRGNEKLFF.

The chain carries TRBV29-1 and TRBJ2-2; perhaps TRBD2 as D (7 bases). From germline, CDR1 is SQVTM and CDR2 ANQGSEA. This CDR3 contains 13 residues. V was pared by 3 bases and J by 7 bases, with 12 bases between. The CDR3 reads CSVEGGRDGELFF. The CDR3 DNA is TGCAGCGTTGAGGGGGGGCGGGACGGGGAGCTGTTTTTT.

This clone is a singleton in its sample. CDR3: CSALTDYGYTF. The CDR3 DNA reads TGCAGCGCCTTGACAGACTATGGCTACACCTTC. The J gene is TRBJ1-2, the V gene TRBV29-1; perhaps TRBD1 as D (5 bases). CDR1 and CDR2 (germline): SQVTM, ANQGSEA. V shed 7 bases and J shed 3 bases, with 9 bases lying between them. The CDR3 consists of 11 residues.

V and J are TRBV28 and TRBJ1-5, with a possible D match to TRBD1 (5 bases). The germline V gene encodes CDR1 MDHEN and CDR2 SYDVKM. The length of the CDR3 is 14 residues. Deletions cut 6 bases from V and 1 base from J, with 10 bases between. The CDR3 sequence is CASSLRGSNQPQHF. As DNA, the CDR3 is TGTGCCAGCAGCCTACGGGGGAGCAATCAGCCCCAGCATTTT.

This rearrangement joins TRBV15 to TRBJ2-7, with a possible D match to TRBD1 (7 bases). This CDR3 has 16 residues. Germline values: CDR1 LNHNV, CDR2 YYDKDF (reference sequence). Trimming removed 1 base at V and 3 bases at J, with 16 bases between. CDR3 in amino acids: CATSRVEGAGFYEQYF. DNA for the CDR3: TGTGCCACCAGCAGAGTGGAGGGGGCCGGTTTCTACGAGCAGTACTTC.

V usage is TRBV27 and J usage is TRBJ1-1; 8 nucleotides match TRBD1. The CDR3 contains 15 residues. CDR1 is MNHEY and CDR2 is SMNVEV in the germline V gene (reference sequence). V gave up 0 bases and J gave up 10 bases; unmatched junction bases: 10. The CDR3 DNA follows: TGTGCCAGCAGTTTATCCTCGACAGGGGCCACAGTAGCTTTCTTT. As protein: CASSLSSTGATVAFF.

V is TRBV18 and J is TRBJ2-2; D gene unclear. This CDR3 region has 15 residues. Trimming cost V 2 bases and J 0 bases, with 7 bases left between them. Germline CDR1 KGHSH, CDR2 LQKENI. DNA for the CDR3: TGTGCCAGCTCACCAAGCAGGTCGAACACCGGGGAGCTGTTTTTT. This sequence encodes CASSPSRSNTGELFF.

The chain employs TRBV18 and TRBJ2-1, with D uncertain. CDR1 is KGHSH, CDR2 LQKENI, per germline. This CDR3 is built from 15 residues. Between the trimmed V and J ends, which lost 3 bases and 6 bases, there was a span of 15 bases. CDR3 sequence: CASSPFLDPGNEQFF. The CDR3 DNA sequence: TGTGCCAGCTCACCCTTTCTTGACCCGGGCAATGAGCAGTTCTTC. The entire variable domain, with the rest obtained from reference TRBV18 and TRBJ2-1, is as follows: NAGVMQNPRHLVRRRGQEARLRCSPMKGHSHVYWYRQLPEEGLKFMVYLQKENIIDESGMPKERFSAEFPKEGPSILRIQQVVRGDSAAYFCASSPFLDPGNEQFFGPGTRLTVL.

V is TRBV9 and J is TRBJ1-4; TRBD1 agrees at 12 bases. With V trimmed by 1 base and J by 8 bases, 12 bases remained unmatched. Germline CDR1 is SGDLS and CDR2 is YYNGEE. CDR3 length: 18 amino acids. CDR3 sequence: CASSVTGQGALGLEKLFF. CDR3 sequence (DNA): TGTGCCAGCAGCGTAACGGGACAGGGGGCTTTGGGCTTAGAAAAACTGTTTTTT.

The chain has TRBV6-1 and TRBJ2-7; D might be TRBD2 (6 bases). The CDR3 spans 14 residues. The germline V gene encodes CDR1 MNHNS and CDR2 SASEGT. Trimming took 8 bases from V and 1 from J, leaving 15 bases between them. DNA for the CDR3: TGTGCCAGCGAAAATACCGGGGGTTCCTACGAGCAGTACTTC. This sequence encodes CASENTGGSYEQYF.

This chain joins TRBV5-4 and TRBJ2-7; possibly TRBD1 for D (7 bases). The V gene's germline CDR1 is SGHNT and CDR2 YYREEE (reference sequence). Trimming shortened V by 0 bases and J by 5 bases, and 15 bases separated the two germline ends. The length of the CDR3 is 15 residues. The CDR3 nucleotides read TGTGCCAGCAGCTTGGTGGGACAGTGGGGGGACGAGCAGTACTTC. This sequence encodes CASSLVGQWGDEQYF.

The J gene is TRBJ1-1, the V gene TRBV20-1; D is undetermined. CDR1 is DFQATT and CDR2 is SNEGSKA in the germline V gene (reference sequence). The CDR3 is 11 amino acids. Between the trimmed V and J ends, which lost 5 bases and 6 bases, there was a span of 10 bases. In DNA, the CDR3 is TGCAGTGCTGTCAGGTTTCCTGAAGCTTTCTTT. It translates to CSAVRFPEAFF.

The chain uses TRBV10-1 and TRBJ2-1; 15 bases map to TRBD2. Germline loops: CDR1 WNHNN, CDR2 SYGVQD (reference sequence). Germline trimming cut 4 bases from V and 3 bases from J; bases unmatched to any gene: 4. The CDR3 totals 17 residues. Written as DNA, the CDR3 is TGCGCCAGCAGTGCCCGGACTAGCGGGAGGGACTACAATGAGCAGTTCTTC. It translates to CASSARTSGRDYNEQFF.

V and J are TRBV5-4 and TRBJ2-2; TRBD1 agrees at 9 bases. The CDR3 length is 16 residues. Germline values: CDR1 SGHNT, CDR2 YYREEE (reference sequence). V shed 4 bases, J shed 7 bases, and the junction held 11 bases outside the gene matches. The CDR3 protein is CASSKPDRGYSGELFF. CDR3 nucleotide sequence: TGTGCCAGCAGCAAACCGGACAGGGGTTATAGCGGGGAGCTGTTTTTT.

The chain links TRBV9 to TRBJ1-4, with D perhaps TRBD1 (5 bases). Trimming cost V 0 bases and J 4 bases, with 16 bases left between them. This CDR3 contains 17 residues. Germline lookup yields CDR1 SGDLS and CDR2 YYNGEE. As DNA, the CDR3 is TGTGCCAGCAGCGTAGGTCGGAGGGGCCAGGTTAATGAAAAACTGTTTTTT. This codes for CASSVGRRGQVNEKLFF.

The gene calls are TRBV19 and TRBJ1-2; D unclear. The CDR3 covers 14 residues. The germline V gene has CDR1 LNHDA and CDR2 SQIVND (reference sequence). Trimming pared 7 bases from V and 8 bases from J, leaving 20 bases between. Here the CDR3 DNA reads TGTGCCAGTACAGACGGGGAATTGCGTAGAGGCTACACCTTC. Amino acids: CASTDGELRRGYTF.

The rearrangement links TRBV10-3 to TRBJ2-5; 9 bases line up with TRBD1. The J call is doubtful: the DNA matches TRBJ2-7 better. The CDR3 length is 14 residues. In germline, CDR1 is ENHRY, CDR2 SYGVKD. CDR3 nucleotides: TGTGCCATCAGTGGTGGGACAGGGTCCTACGAGCAGTACTTC. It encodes CAISGGTGSYEQYF.

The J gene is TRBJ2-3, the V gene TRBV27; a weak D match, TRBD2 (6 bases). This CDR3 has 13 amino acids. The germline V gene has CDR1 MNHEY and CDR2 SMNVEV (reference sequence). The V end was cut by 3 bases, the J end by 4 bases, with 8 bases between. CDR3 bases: TGTGCCAGCAGTTTCGGGGGATCAGATACGCAGTATTTT. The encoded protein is CASSFGGSDTQYF.

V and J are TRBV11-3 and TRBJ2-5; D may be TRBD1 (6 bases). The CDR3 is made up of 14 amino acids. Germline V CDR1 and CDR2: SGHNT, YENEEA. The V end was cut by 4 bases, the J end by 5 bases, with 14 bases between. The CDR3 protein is CASSSRHRAETQYF. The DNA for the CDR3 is TGTGCCAGCAGCTCGCGGCACAGGGCGGAGACCCAGTACTTC.

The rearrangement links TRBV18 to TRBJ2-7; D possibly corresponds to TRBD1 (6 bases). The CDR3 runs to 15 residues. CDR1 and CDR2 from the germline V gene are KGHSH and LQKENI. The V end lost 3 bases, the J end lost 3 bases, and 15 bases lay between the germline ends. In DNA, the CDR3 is TGTGCCAGCTCACCCGCGCAGGGGCGGTACTACGAGCAGTACTTC. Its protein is CASSPAQGRYYEQYF.

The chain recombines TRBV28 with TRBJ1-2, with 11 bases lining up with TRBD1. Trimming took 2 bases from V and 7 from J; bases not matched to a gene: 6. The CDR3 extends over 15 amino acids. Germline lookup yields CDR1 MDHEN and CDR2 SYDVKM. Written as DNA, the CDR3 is TGTGCCAGCAGTTTAATTGGACAGGGGGCTGTTGGCTACACCTTC. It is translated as CASSLIGQGAVGYTF.

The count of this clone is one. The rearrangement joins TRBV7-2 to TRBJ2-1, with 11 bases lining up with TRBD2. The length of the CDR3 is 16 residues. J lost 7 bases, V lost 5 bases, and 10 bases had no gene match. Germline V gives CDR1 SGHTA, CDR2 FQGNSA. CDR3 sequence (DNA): TGTGCCAGCAGCGCCATTAGCACTAGCGGGAGTAATGAGCAGTTCTTC. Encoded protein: CASSAISTSGSNEQFF. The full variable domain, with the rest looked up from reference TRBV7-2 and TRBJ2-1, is GAGVSQSPSNKVTEKGKDVELRCDPISGHTALYWYRQSLGQGLEFLIYFQGNSAPDKSGLPSDRFSAERTGGSVSTLTIQRTQQEDSAVYLCASSAISTSGSNEQFFGPGTRLTVL.

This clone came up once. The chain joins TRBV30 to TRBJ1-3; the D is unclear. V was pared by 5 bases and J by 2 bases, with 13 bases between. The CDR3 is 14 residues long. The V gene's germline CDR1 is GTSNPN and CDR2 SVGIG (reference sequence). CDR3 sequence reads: CAWGRGPAGNTIYF. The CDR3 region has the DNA TGTGCCTGGGGGAGAGGGCCGGCTGGAAACACCATATATTTT.

The CDR3 region has the DNA TGTGCCAGCAGCGGCAAGACAGGGAAAGAGACCCAGTACTTC. As protein: CASSGKTGKETQYF. The chain is built from TRBV13 and TRBJ2-5; 7 nucleotides match TRBD1. In germline, CDR1 is PRHDT, CDR2 FYEKMQ (reference sequence). The CDR3 consists of 14 residues. J lost 3 bases, V lost 5 bases, and 6 bases had no gene match.